The clone carrying this T cell receptor (beta chain) came up many times. CDR3 regions of TCR beta were amplified from RNA transcripts. Second-round multiplex PCR came after first-round RT-PCR with HTBI primers. TCRdb fed the multiplex PCR reads into MiXCR, producing one record per CDR3 protein. The sample consists of approximately 330,000 distinct CDR3 sequences, roughly a sixth of them appearing once. CDR3 size: 17 residues. CDR1 is MGHRA and CDR2 is YSYEKL in the germline V gene. Trimming at V came to 2 bases and at J to 4 bases, leaving 12 bases not matched to a gene. This sample was taken from a study of Graves' ophthalmopathy and Graves' hyperthyroidism.

Sample: peripheral blood. The sequence came from an adult man with Graves' ophthalmopathy. V is TRBV4-1 and J is TRBJ2-5; 8 bases align to TRBD1. The CDR3 sequence is CASSQRLTTGVAETQYF. The CDR3 coding sequence is TGCGCCAGCAGCCAACGCCTAACGACAGGGGTGGCAGAGACCCAGTACTTC.